The 8 T cell receptor beta chains below all came from one sample that was sequenced in a study of response to subunit inactivated influenza vaccine. MiXCR, applied by TCRdb to the RT-PCR reads, yields one record per CDR3 protein. Of some 300,000 distinct CDR3 sequences in the sample, approximately 23% are singletons; the top ten hold 10% to 13%. Sequenced material: PBMCs from blood, taken less than 22 months after vaccination. All receptors derive from a man between 50 and 70 years old who received an inactivated influenza vaccine.

The genes are TRBV20-1 and TRBJ2-7; 8 bases are a match to TRBD2. CDR1 and CDR2 from the germline V gene are DFQATT and SNEGSKA (reference sequence). The CDR3 has 13 residues. CDR3 loop: CSGGASSAYEQYF. In nucleotides, the CDR3 is TGCAGCGGGGGGGCCAGCAGCGCCTACGAGCAGTACTTC.

This clonotype was seen only a few times. This chain connects TRBV4-1 to TRBJ1-5, with a weak D call TRBD1 (5 bases). This CDR3 spans 14 amino acids. V lost 1 base and J 2 bases, leaving 6 bases between the germline ends. Germline lookup yields CDR1 MGHRA and CDR2 YSYEKL. CDR3 nucleotides: TGCGCCAGCAGCCAAGTACAGGGCAATCAGCCCCAGCATTTT. It is translated as CASSQVQGNQPQHF.

In its sample, this clonotype was seen a few times. The chain joins TRBV6-2 or TRBV6-3 to TRBJ2-5; D uncertain. The ends were cut back, 7 bases at V and 5 bases at J, with 14 bases in the middle. Germline V lookup: CDR1 MNHEY, CDR2 SVGEGT. The CDR3 sequence is 13 residues long. In DNA, the CDR3 is TGTGCCAGCACCCGAGTCCTGAGGGAGACCCAGTACTTC. This codes for CASTRVLRETQYF.

This clonotype was detected a few times. The chain links TRBV28 to TRBJ1-2; 11 bases map to TRBD1. The junction had 7 bases not matched to a gene; V was cut back by 7 bases and J by 3 bases. The length of the CDR3 is 15 residues. Germline-derived CDR1 and CDR2 are MDHEN and SYDVKM. CDR3 region: CASISGQGAYYGYTF. As DNA, the CDR3 is TGTGCCAGCATTAGTGGACAGGGGGCTTACTATGGCTACACCTTC.

This clonotype occurred a few times. This chain joins TRBV20-1 and TRBJ1-2; the match to TRBD1 covers 9 bases. There are 13 residues in the CDR3. Looked up from germline, CDR1 is DFQATT and CDR2 is SNEGSKA (reference sequence). V was pared by 2 bases and J by 3 bases, with 1 base of the junction left unmatched. CDR3 region: CSARRDRDYGYTF. CDR3 DNA sequence: TGCAGTGCTAGACGGGACAGGGACTATGGCTACACCTTC.

The chain links TRBV24-1 to TRBJ2-3; 12 positions match TRBD2. The CDR3 has 18 amino acids. The germline V gene has CDR1 KGHDR and CDR2 SFDVKD. The junction had 8 bases not matched to a gene; V was cut back by 1 base and J by 4 bases. The CDR3 region has the DNA TGTGCCACCAGTGATTTCCGCGCTAGCGGGAGGGCCTCAGATACGCAGTATTTT. Translation: CATSDFRASGRASDTQYF.

The table lists this clonotype with a few counts. The V and J genes are TRBV6-5 and TRBJ1-5; 8 nucleotides agree with TRBD1. The CDR3 consists of 16 residues. Germline CDR1 is MNHEY and CDR2 is SVGAGI. The V gene end was trimmed by 5 bases and the J gene end by 1 base; junction bases not matched to a gene: 7. The CDR3 loop reads CASSASNRGSNQPQHF. The CDR3 DNA is TGTGCCAGCAGTGCCTCGAACAGGGGGAGCAATCAGCCCCAGCATTTT.

V gene TRBV5-5 combines with J gene TRBJ1-5, with no clear D. Germline V gives CDR1 SGHKS, CDR2 YYEKEE (reference sequence). The V end was cut by 5 bases, the J end by 1 base, with 16 bases between. The CDR3 extends over 16 amino acids. CDR3 loop: CASSSNGANSNQPQHF. The CDR3 DNA reads as TGTGCCAGCAGTAGTAATGGAGCTAACAGCAATCAGCCCCAGCATTTT.